A selection of T cell receptor beta chains follows, all from one sample in a study of glioma-infiltrating T cells. TCRdb analysed the multiplex PCR reads with MiXCR anew, one entry per CDR3 protein. The table includes over 70,000 distinct CDR3 sequences, about a quarter detected once. Sequencing input: glioma tissue, nonneoplastic brain tissue, or PBMCs (not recorded which). All receptors derive from a human donor with low-grade glioma or glioblastoma, undergoing nonglioma brain surgery, or in good health (not recorded which). Each CDR3 is given with its conserved first and last residue. D genes are given only for firm matches.

J: TRBJ2-1; D: .; V: TRBV12-3/TRBV12-4; CDR3: CASSLAPTWNEQFF
J: TRBJ1-5; D: .; V: TRBV19; CDR3: CASSLQGGGNQPQHF
J: TRBJ1-6; D: .; V: TRBV18; CDR3: CASSPQTGTVYNSPLHF
J: TRBJ1-2; D: TRBD1; V: TRBV3-1; CDR3: CASSQGDRTGEAYGYTF
J: TRBJ2-5; D: .; V: TRBV7-9; CDR3: CASSFLTEQYF
J: TRBJ2-7; D: .; V: TRBV19; CDR3: CASSRAETYEQYF
J: TRBJ2-7; D: TRBD2; V: TRBV3-1; CDR3: CASSQETSGRNEQYF
J: TRBJ1-6; D: .; V: TRBV2; CDR3: CASSSRDNLIHF
J: TRBJ2-5; D: .; V: TRBV2; CDR3: CASSDTTTQETQYF
J: TRBJ2-1; D: .; V: TRBV3-1; CDR3: CASSRVRGADNEQFF
J: TRBJ1-3; D: .; V: TRBV2; CDR3: CASSVGFGNTIYF
J: TRBJ1-5; D: .; V: TRBV19; CDR3: CASHQGMNQPQHF
J: TRBJ2-1; D: .; V: TRBV4-2; CDR3: CASSQVFSSYNEQFF
J: TRBJ2-3; D: TRBD1; V: TRBV10-3; CDR3: CAISEPGQGSTDTQYF
J: TRBJ2-1; D: .; V: TRBV19; CDR3: CASSIGDFSYNEQFF
J: TRBJ1-5; D: .; V: TRBV7-2; CDR3: CASSPQKNQPQHF
J: TRBJ1-1; D: .; V: TRBV5-1; CDR3: CASSTSGKNTEAFF
J: TRBJ2-3; D: TRBD2; V: TRBV28; CDR3: CASSLRGDGLRDTQYF
J: TRBJ1-3; D: TRBD1; V: TRBV7-6; CDR3: CASSGGTGDGNTIYF
J: TRBJ1-3; D: .; V: TRBV7-9; CDR3: CASSLAAASGNTIYF